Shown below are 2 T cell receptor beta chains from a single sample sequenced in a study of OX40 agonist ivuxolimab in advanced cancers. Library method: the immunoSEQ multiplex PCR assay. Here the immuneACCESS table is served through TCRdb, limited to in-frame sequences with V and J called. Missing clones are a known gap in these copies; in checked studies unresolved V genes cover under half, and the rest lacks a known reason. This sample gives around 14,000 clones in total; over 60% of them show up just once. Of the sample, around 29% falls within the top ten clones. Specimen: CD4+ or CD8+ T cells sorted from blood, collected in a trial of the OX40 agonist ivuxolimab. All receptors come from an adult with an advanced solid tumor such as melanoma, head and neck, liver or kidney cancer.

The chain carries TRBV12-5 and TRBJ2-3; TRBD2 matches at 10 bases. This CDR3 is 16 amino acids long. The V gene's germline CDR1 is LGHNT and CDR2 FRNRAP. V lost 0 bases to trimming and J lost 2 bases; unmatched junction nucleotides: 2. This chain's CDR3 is CASGLVAGGPTDTQYF. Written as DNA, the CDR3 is TGTGCTAGTGGTTTGGTAGCGGGAGGGCCCACAGATACGCAGTATTTT.

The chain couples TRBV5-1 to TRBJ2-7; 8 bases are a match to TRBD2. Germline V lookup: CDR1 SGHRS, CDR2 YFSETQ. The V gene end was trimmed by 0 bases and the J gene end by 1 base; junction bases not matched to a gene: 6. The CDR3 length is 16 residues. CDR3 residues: CASSLASSGPSYEQYF. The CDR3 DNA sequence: TGCGCCAGCAGCTTGGCCTCTAGCGGGCCTTCCTACGAGCAGTACTTC.